This T cell receptor (beta chain) was identified during a study of OX40 agonist ivuxolimab in advanced cancers. Overall study: As their treatment, patients were administered ivuxolimab, an agonistic anti-OX40 (CD134) antibody. Study findings and constraints: Expansion of clones was among the lowest in partial responders at 0.1-3.0 mg/kg.

Details on this clone: What it binds is not known.

The protocol was immunoSEQ multiplex PCR, while the TCRdb copy is restricted to in-frame clones and leaves out a portion. Here the sample spans over 50,000 clones, nearly 95% being singletons. V dropped 4 bases and J dropped 2 bases, with 16 bases sitting between them. CDR1 and CDR2 from the germline V gene are LGHNA and YNFKEQ. The CDR3 sequence is 16 residues long. The receptor comes from an adult with an advanced solid tumor such as melanoma, head and neck, liver or kidney cancer. The sample was CD4+ or CD8+ T cells sorted from blood, taken in a trial of the OX40 agonist ivuxolimab. The V call is TRBV4-2, the J call TRBJ2-3, with D possibly matching TRBD2 (5 bases). CDR3 residues: CASSPTSGGYTDTQYF. In DNA form, the CDR3 reads TGTGCCAGCAGCCCCACAAGCGGCGGGTACACAGATACGCAGTATTTT.